A selection of T cell receptor beta chains follows, all from one sample in a study of cytomegalovirus exposure and HLA in healthy donors. Sequencing was performed with immunoSEQ multiplex PCR; in TCRdb, only in-frame clones are kept and a portion is missing. The sample carries about 110,000 clones, roughly 80% recorded once. Sequenced material: PBMCs. The source of these receptors is a man younger than 40 in good health and CMV-seropositive. Each CDR3 is given with its conserved first and last residue. The D gene is left open where the match is weak. Expanded clones are given a class, and other clones once, few, many or no size at all.

V gene	clone size	J gene	D gene	CDR3 protein	CDR3 DNA
TRBV20-1	.	TRBJ1-1	TRBD1	CSARDRQGAFF	TGCAGTGCTAGAGATCGACAGGGCGCTTTCTTT
TRBV28	.	TRBJ2-3	TRBD1	CASSLADGTGATDTQYF	TGTGCCAGCAGTTTAGCCGACGGGACAGGGGCCACAGATACGCAGTATTTT
TRBV20-1	.	TRBJ1-2	TRBD1	CSFGTDGYTF	TGCAGTTTCGGGACAGATGGCTACACCTTC
TRBV19	.	TRBJ2-1	TRBD2	CASSIGGSSGHNEQFF	TGTGCCAGTAGTATCGGGGGGTCTAGCGGGCACAATGAGCAGTTCTTC
TRBV2	.	TRBJ1-2	.	CASRQTNYGYTF	TGTGCCAGCAGACAGACTAACTATGGCTACACCTTC
TRBV5-1	.	TRBJ2-3	TRBD1	CASSLGGQMLDTQYF	TGCGCCAGCAGCTTAGGGGGACAGATGTTAGATACGCAGTATTTT
TRBV19	.	TRBJ2-7	.	CASSADSDSYEQYF	TGTGCCAGTAGTGCGGACAGCGATTCCTACGAGCAGTACTTC
TRBV11-2	few	TRBJ1-4	.	CASSSGNLKLFF	TGTGCCAGCAGCTCCGGGAACCTTAAACTGTTTTTT
TRBV5-4	.	TRBJ2-5	.	CASSLEFRGGQETQYF	TGTGCCAGCAGCTTGGAGTTTAGAGGGGGCCAAGAGACCCAGTACTTC
TRBV18	.	TRBJ2-1	TRBD1	CASSPRDSYYNEQFF	TGTGCCAGCTCACCACGGGACAGCTACTACAATGAGCAGTTCTTC
TRBV18	.	TRBJ2-3	TRBD2	CASSPTSEGFAVTQYF	TGTGCCAGCTCACCTACTAGCGAGGGGTTCGCGGTTACGCAGTATTTT
TRBV5-6	.	TRBJ2-1	.	CASSSDWRSYNEQFF	TGTGCCAGCAGCTCGGACTGGCGCTCCTACAATGAGCAGTTCTTC
TRBV5-1	.	TRBJ2-6	.	CASSLRGSGANVLTF	TGCGCCAGCAGCTTGAGGGGTTCTGGGGCCAACGTCCTGACTTTC
TRBV5-1	.	TRBJ2-3	TRBD2	CASSISSGRTDTQYF	TGCGCCAGCAGCATATCTAGCGGGCGCACAGATACGCAGTATTTT
TRBV6-6	once	TRBJ2-1	TRBD1	CASSFGTGGNEQFF	TGTGCCAGCAGTTTCGGGACAGGGGGCAATGAGCAGTTCTTC
TRBV4-1	once	TRBJ1-1	TRBD1	CASSPDRGQGTEAFF	TGCGCCAGCAGCCCAGACAGGGGTCAGGGCACTGAAGCTTTCTTT
TRBV11-1	.	TRBJ1-1	.	CASSVTTGTEAFF	TGTGCCAGCAGCGTGACAACCGGCACTGAAGCTTTCTTT
TRBV9	.	TRBJ2-1	TRBD2	CASSRTSGGNEQFF	TGTGCCAGCAGCCGGACTAGCGGGGGGAATGAGCAGTTCTTC
TRBV7-8	once	TRBJ2-1	TRBD2	CASSPRTSEKQFF	TGTGCCAGCAGCCCAAGGACTAGCGAAAAGCAGTTCTTC
TRBV5-6	.	TRBJ1-2	TRBD1	CASSSLGTGEGYGYTF	TGTGCCAGCAGCTCACTGGGGACAGGGGAGGGCTATGGCTACACCTTC